This T cell receptor (beta chain) emerged from a study of blood T cell repertoires in COVID-19. Study overall: Spain, Italy and the United States supplied samples that represented acute and convalescent COVID-19. PBMCs, B-cell-depleted T cells, or T cells provided the cDNA or gDNA that made up the material.

Deletions cut 3 bases from V and 0 bases from J, with 17 bases between. The CDR3 length is 18 residues. Per the germline V gene, CDR1 is MDHEN and CDR2 is SYDVKM. Original data processing: Estimates of nucleated cell counts were drawn from the amplification of reference gene primers. Measured with immunoSEQ multiplex PCR; TCRdb has only the in-frame clones, and not every one. The DNA was the basis for D and trimming; V, J and clone size are from that table. The repertoire holds about 140,000 clones, with around 80% as singletons. Grouping used clinical history reported by participants in a survey and questionnaire.

The rearrangement links TRBV28 to TRBJ1-4, with D perhaps TRBD1 (5 bases). The clonotype originates from a young woman who had been exposed to COVID-19. Sequencing used PBMCs or T cells enriched from blood (not recorded which). CDR3 in DNA: TGTGCCAGCAGTTTGGGCAGGAAGGGGCCGTCAACTAATGAAAAACTGTTTTTT. Translating it yields CASSLGRKGPSTNEKLFF. Complete variable domain (other parts from reference TRBV28 and TRBJ1-4): DVKVTQSSRYLVKRTGEKVFLECVQDMDHENMFWYRQDPGLGLRLIYFSYDVKMKEKGDIPEGYSVSREKKERFSLILESASTNQTSMYLCASSLGRKGPSTNEKLFFGSGTQLSVL.